The source of this TCR beta chain is a study of T cell responses to AZD1222 COVID-19 vaccine. Study-wide findings and caveats: Seropositive at baseline were only a handful of AZD1222 recipients.

Trimming left V 0 bases short and J 1 base short, with 6 bases between. The CDR3 covers 14 residues. The germline V gene encodes CDR1 WNHNN and CDR2 SYGVQD (reference sequence). Libraries were prepared by immunoSEQ multiplex PCR; TCRdb keeps only in-frame clonotypes and omits some of them. The table has 70,000 to 80,000 clones, roughly 88% seen once. In the case of this clone: Its antigen is undetermined.

The chain carries TRBV10-1 and TRBJ1-1; D not resolved. This clonotype originated in an adult in good health. The sample consisted of peripheral blood, taken on day 0 of AZD1222 vaccination. The CDR3 DNA follows: TGCGCCAGCAGTGAGTCAGCAAGGAACACTGAAGCTTTCTTT. This translates into CASSESARNTEAFF.